A single sample is the source of the 7 T cell receptor beta chains below, sequenced in a study of monozygotic twins with inflammatory bowel disease. No DNA is given; TCRdb re-called the 5' RACE reads and lists each CDR3 protein once. The data show 150,000 to 200,000 distinct CDR3 sequences, and the top ten clones hold around 7.2%. The source material was blood. These receptors were taken from a human donor with ulcerative colitis or Crohn's disease, or a healthy co-twin of an affected twin (not recorded which).

This chain links TRBV5-4 with TRBJ2-1. This CDR3 has 15 amino acids. Germline assignment: CDR1 SGHNT and CDR2 YYREEE (reference sequence). CDR3 loop: CASSLAGPSYNEQFF.

The chain links TRBV20-1 to TRBJ1-5; TCRdb lists TRBD1, though no DNA is available to test this call. The CDR3 spans 13 residues. Germline CDR1 is DFQATT and CDR2 is SNEGSKA (reference sequence). The CDR3 region is CSASAGRNQPQHF.

The V call is TRBV27, the J call TRBJ1-3. This CDR3 region has 14 residues. CDR1 and CDR2 (germline): MNHEY, SMNVEV (reference sequence). The CDR3: CASSGTRGGNTIYF.

The rearrangement joins TRBV28 to TRBJ1-5. The V gene's germline CDR1 is MDHEN and CDR2 SYDVKM. The length of the CDR3 is 13 residues. CDR3 in amino acids: CASSSLSNQPQHF.

V gene TRBV7-9 combines with J gene TRBJ2-7. The CDR3 runs 12 residues. CDR1 is SEHNR and CDR2 is FQNEAQ in the germline V gene (reference sequence). CDR3 residues: CASSLHPYEQYF.

CDR3 protein: CSAPPGGNQPQHF. This sequence joins TRBV20-1 and TRBJ1-5; TCRdb designates TRBD1, a call that cannot be tested without DNA. The CDR3 loop spans 13 amino acids. Germline CDR1 DFQATT, CDR2 SNEGSKA (reference sequence).

V gene TRBV5-1 combines with J gene TRBJ2-2; as DNA is missing, the TRBD2 call by TCRdb cannot be tested. This CDR3 region has 16 residues. CDR1 is SGHRS and CDR2 is YFSETQ in the germline V gene. CDR3 sequence: CASSGGLAGMNGELFF.